The rows below give T cell receptor beta chains drawn from one sample of a study of shared clonotypes between healthy human individuals. TCRdb's copy holds only in-frame clones and misses some; the assay was immunoSEQ multiplex PCR. Of hundreds of thousands of clones in the sample, around 72% were seen once. Material for sequencing was memory CD4+ T cells sorted from blood. The receptors originated from a woman younger than 45 in good health. Both conserved end residues are part of each CDR3. A D gene is named only where the DNA matches it firmly. Size is stated for part of the rows, as once, few or many counts, or as a class when the clone is expanded.

>TRBV5-1|TRBD1|TRBJ2-3|NA
CASSFDRGTDTQYF
TGCGCCAGCAGCTTTGACAGGGGCACAGATACGCAGTATTTT
>TRBV5-6|NA|TRBJ1-2|NA
CASSLVHSYGYTF
TGTGCCAGCAGCTTGGTACATTCCTATGGCTACACCTTC
>TRBV28|NA|TRBJ1-1|NA
CASKLRQGAAFF
TGTGCCAGCAAATTGAGGCAGGGCGCCGCTTTCTTT
>TRBV10-1|NA|TRBJ2-7|few
CASSDGGGSGEQYF
TGCGCCAGCAGTGATGGAGGGGGCTCAGGCGAGCAGTACTTC
>TRBV9|NA|TRBJ1-2|many
CASSVNDGYTF
TGTGCCAGCAGCGTAAATGATGGCTACACCTTC
>TRBV6-6|NA|TRBJ2-7|few
CASTGKSTYEQYF
TGTGCCAGCACGGGGAAATCCACCTACGAGCAGTACTTC
>TRBV4-3|TRBD2|TRBJ2-3|once
CASSQGRGLAGGTDTQYF
TGCGCCAGCAGCCAAGGTCGGGGACTAGCGGGAGGCACAGATACGCAGTATTTT
>TRBV28|TRBD1|TRBJ1-1|NA
CASRDDRVAFF
TGTGCCAGCCGAGATGACAGGGTCGCTTTCTTT
>TRBV6-6|TRBD1|TRBJ2-7|NA
CASSYARGRGYEQYF
TGTGCCAGCAGTTACGCGAGGGGGCGCGGGTACGAGCAGTACTTC
>TRBV11-2|NA|TRBJ1-1|NA
CASNLNGKMNTEAFF
TGTGCCAGCAACCTCAACGGCAAAATGAACACTGAAGCTTTCTTT
>TRBV7-8|TRBD2|TRBJ2-3|once
CASNRLAGGRTSTDTQYF
TGTGCCAGCAACCGACTAGCGGGAGGCCGAACTAGCACAGATACGCAGTATTTT
>TRBV19|NA|TRBJ2-1|once
CASSKAIHEQFF
TGTGCCAGTAGTAAAGCAATTCATGAGCAGTTCTTC
>TRBV7-9|NA|TRBJ1-5|NA
CASSSSSDQPQHF
TGTGCCAGCAGCTCTAGCAGCGATCAGCCCCAGCATTTT
>TRBV21-1|NA|TRBJ2-1|NA
CASSKFWAGRLNEQFF
TGTGCCAGCAGCAAATTTTGGGCGGGCCGTCTCAATGAGCAGTTCTTC
>TRBV7-2|TRBD2|TRBJ2-3|once
CASSPRVGRVADTQYF
TGTGCCAGCAGCCCCCGGGTCGGGAGGGTAGCAGATACGCAGTATTTT
>TRBV7-8|NA|TRBJ1-6|NA
CASTSAGNGSPLHF
TGTGCCAGCACCTCGGCAGGGAACGGTTCACCCCTCCACTTT
>TRBV19|TRBD1|TRBJ2-1|NA
CASSIGGGDSGFYNEQFF
TGTGCCAGTAGTATAGGCGGTGGGGACAGCGGATTCTACAATGAGCAGTTCTTC
>TRBV11-2|NA|TRBJ2-5|once
CASSSRKRSQETQYF
TGTGCCAGCAGCTCAAGGAAGCGGAGCCAAGAGACCCAGTACTTC
>TRBV5-1|TRBD2|TRBJ2-1|once
CASSFSLAGYNEQFF
TGCGCCAGCAGCTTCTCTCTAGCGGGTTACAATGAGCAGTTCTTC
>TRBV19|TRBD1|TRBJ1-2|NA
CASSIGGQGSGYTF
TGTGCCAGTAGTATTGGAGGACAGGGCTCCGGCTACACCTTC
>TRBV9|NA|TRBJ2-3|NA
CASSVDSGADTQYF
TGTGCCAGCAGCGTAGATTCGGGAGCAGATACGCAGTATTTT
>TRBV28|TRBD1|TRBJ1-1|NA
CASTSPLTGEEAFF
TGTGCCAGCACCTCCCCTTTAACAGGGGAGGAAGCTTTCTTT
>TRBV5-6|NA|TRBJ2-1|NA
CASSLNLRRASYNEQFF
TGTGCCAGCAGCTTAAACCTTAGGCGGGCCTCCTACAATGAGCAGTTCTTC